Listed below are T cell receptor beta chains from one sample, sequenced in a study of shared clonotypes between healthy human individuals. Profiling relied on immunoSEQ multiplex PCR, and the TCRdb table lists in-frame clones only, not all of them. Of about 2.2 million clones listed, 90% to 95% are singletons. The specimen was naive CD8+ T cells from PBMCs. The receptors come from a young man in good health. Some clones in this sample may be carry-over from other donors' samples. CDR3s include the opening cysteine and the closing phenylalanine or tryptophan. Fields, in order: D gene, J gene, clone size, V gene, CDR3 DNA, CDR3 protein. A D gene is named only where the DNA matches it firmly. Some rows mark clone size as missing; the rest say once, few, many or name a class of expanded clone.

-,TRBJ2-7,-,TRBV11-3,TGTGCCAGCAGCCGCCGGGGGTCCCCCTCCTACGAGCAGTACTTC,CASSRRGSPSYEQYF
TRBD2,TRBJ2-7,-,TRBV5-1,TGCGCCAGCAGCTTGGACTCGCGGGGACTAGCGGGAGCCTACGAGCAGTACTTC,CASSLDSRGLAGAYEQYF
-,TRBJ2-1,-,TRBV11-1,TGTGCCAGCAGCTTTCAGGGCGGCTCCTACAATGAGCAGTTCTTC,CASSFQGGSYNEQFF
TRBD2,TRBJ2-7,-,TRBV4-2,TGTGCCAGCAGCCAACCTACTAGCGGGAGCTCCTACGAGCAGTACTTC,CASSQPTSGSSYEQYF
TRBD1,TRBJ2-5,-,TRBV7-8,TGTGCCAGCAGCTCACAGGGGGCCCCAAGCCGAAGAGAGACCCAGTACTTC,CASSSQGAPSRRETQYF
-,TRBJ2-7,-,TRBV19,TGTGCCAGTAGTACGACCTACGAGCAGTACTTC,CASSTTYEQYF
-,TRBJ2-1,-,TRBV6-1,TGTGCCAGCAGTGAGGTAATGGGGGTCAATGAGCAGTTCTTC,CASSEVMGVNEQFF
-,TRBJ2-7,-,TRBV2,TGTGCCAGCAGTGAACGGGGCTACGAGCAGTACTTC,CASSERGYEQYF
-,TRBJ2-7,-,TRBV2,TGTGCCAGCCTAAAGGGGGGCTACGAGCAGTACTTC,CASLKGGYEQYF
-,TRBJ1-1,-,TRBV7-9,TGTGCCAGCAGCTTGCCCCTGCGGGGGAAGGTGGGCGTGAACACTGAAGCTTTCTTT,CASSLPLRGKVGVNTEAFF
TRBD1,TRBJ1-1,few,TRBV9,TGTGCCAGCAGCGTAGGGACAGGGAGAGAAGCTTTCTTT,CASSVGTGREAFF
-,TRBJ1-1,-,TRBV15,TGTGCCACCAGCAGAGAAAGACTCAGCAACACTGAAGCTTTCTTT,CATSRERLSNTEAFF
-,TRBJ2-7,-,TRBV28,TGTGCCAGCAGTCCCCTGAGGAGCTCCTACGAGCAGTACTTC,CASSPLRSSYEQYF
-,TRBJ2-7,-,TRBV27,TGTGCCAGCAGTTTCGACGGGGAGTACGAGCAGTACTTC,CASSFDGEYEQYF
-,TRBJ2-1,-,TRBV19,TGTGCCAGTAGTCCCGGGGGATATGAGCAGTTCTTC,CASSPGGYEQFF
-,TRBJ2-7,-,TRBV2,TGTGCCAGCAGTGAAGGGATACTCGCCTCTTACGAGCAGTACTTC,CASSEGILASYEQYF
TRBD2,TRBJ2-7,-,TRBV7-2,TGTGCCAGCAGCTTACTAGCGGGAAGCTTGTACGAGCAGTACTTC,CASSLLAGSLYEQYF
TRBD2,TRBJ2-5,-,TRBV27,TGTGCCAGCAGTTTACTAGCGGAAGAGACCCAGTACTTC,CASSLLAEETQYF
-,TRBJ2-7,-,TRBV11-2,TGTGCCAGCAGCTTAGGGTACAGCTACGAGCAGTACTTC,CASSLGYSYEQYF
TRBD1,TRBJ2-5,-,TRBV7-9,TGTGCCAGCAGTTACACGGGACAGGGACTCCAAGAGACCCAGTACTTC,CASSYTGQGLQETQYF
-,TRBJ2-1,-,TRBV5-1,TGCGCCAGCAGCTTGGACGGCCTCAATGAGCAGTTCTTC,CASSLDGLNEQFF
TRBD1,TRBJ2-7,-,TRBV7-9,TGTGCCAGCAGCGAGACCAGGGGGAATCCCTACGAGCAGTACTTC,CASSETRGNPYEQYF
TRBD1,TRBJ2-7,-,TRBV27,TGTGCCAGCAGTTTATTGGGGACAGGCTCTTCCTACGAGCAGTACTTC,CASSLLGTGSSYEQYF
-,TRBJ2-1,-,TRBV7-9,TGTGTCGACGGGCCGAGGGTGGATGAGCAGTTCTTC,CVDGPRVDEQFF
-,TRBJ2-1,-,TRBV15,TGTGCCACCAGCAGCCTAGCTGATTCCTACAATGAGCAGTTCTTC,CATSSLADSYNEQFF
-,TRBJ2-1,-,TRBV28,TGTGCCAGCAGACCAATCGGAGGTCCCTACAATGAGCAGTTCTTC,CASRPIGGPYNEQFF
-,TRBJ1-1,-,TRBV4-1,TGCGCCAGCAGCCAACGACCAGCCCTGGAAGCTTTCTTT,CASSQRPALEAFF
-,TRBJ2-7,-,TRBV11-3,TGTGCCAGCAGCCTGGGGGCAGGGCCCTCCTACGAGCAGTACTTC,CASSLGAGPSYEQYF
-,TRBJ1-5,-,TRBV6-1,TGTGCCAGCAGTGAAGCGCGGGATAGCAATCAGCCCCAGCATTTT,CASSEARDSNQPQHF
TRBD2,TRBJ2-2,-,TRBV7-9,TGTGCCAGCAGCAGACTAGCGCCAACCACCGGGGAGCTGTTTTTT,CASSRLAPTTGELFF
-,TRBJ1-2,-,TRBV7-9,TGTGCCAGCAGCTCACTCCGGGCCGAGACTAACTATGGCTACACCTTC,CASSSLRAETNYGYTF
-,TRBJ1-2,-,TRBV7-9,TGTGCCAGCAGCCCCGCCGGACTCCATGGCTACACCTTC,CASSPAGLHGYTF
TRBD2,TRBJ2-1,-,TRBV11-2,TGTGCCAGCAGCTTAGTAGCGGGAGGAAACAATGAGCAGTTCTTC,CASSLVAGGNNEQFF
TRBD1,TRBJ1-1,-,TRBV4-1,TGCGCCAGCAGCCAAGATAAAGGGGGCGGGACTGAAGCTTTCTTT,CASSQDKGGGTEAFF
TRBD1,TRBJ2-1,-,TRBV27,TGTGCCAGCAGTTTAGGGACAGGGTTAAACTATGAGCAGTTCTTC,CASSLGTGLNYEQFF
TRBD1,TRBJ2-7,-,TRBV28,TGTGCCAGCAGTCTGACAACCGGGACAGGGGGGCACGAGCAGTACTTC,CASSLTTGTGGHEQYF
-,TRBJ2-7,-,TRBV5-6,TGTGCCAGCAGCCTACAGGAATACGAGCAGTACTTC,CASSLQEYEQYF
-,TRBJ2-7,once,TRBV5-8,TGTGCCAGCAGTTTTCTAGCGTCACCCACCTACGAGCAGTACTTC,CASSFLASPTYEQYF
TRBD1,TRBJ2-2,-,TRBV28,TGTGCCAGCGGGGGTTGGGACAGGGACACCGGGGAGCTGTTTTTT,CASGGWDRDTGELFF
TRBD2,TRBJ2-1,-,TRBV11-2,TGTGCCAGCAGCCAGGAAACGGGACTAGCGGGTTCCGGTGAGCAGTTCTTC,CASSQETGLAGSGEQFF
TRBD1,TRBJ2-7,-,TRBV9,TGTGCCAGCAGCTTCCGGGACAGGGATGGCGAGCAGTACTTC,CASSFRDRDGEQYF
TRBD1,TRBJ2-1,-,TRBV5-6,TGTGCCAACAGCTTTCCTGGGACAGGCTACAATGAGCAGTTCTTC,CANSFPGTGYNEQFF
TRBD2,TRBJ2-7,-,TRBV29-1,TGCAGCGTTGTGGCCTGGCGGGGGGAGCAGTACTTC,CSVVAWRGEQYF
-,TRBJ1-5,-,TRBV19,TGTGCCAGTAGTATCGAGGGTTATAGTCAGCCCCAGCATTTT,CASSIEGYSQPQHF
-,TRBJ1-2,-,TRBV6-1,TGTGCCAGCGGGCGCGGGTCCCTCTCCAGCACCTTC,CASGRGSLSSTF
-,TRBJ1-5,-,TRBV28,TGTGCCAGCAGAAGTAGACAGGGCAATCAGCCCCAGCATTTT,CASRSRQGNQPQHF
TRBD2,TRBJ2-1,-,TRBV15,TGTGCCACCAGCAGAGATCGGACTAGCTCCTACAATGAGCAGTTCTTC,CATSRDRTSSYNEQFF
-,TRBJ2-7,-,TRBV6-5,TGTGCCAGCAGTTACCCGGGGTACGAGCAGTACTTC,CASSYPGYEQYF